These T cell receptor beta chains were read from a single sample in a study of T cell repertoires in aging, cancer and after chemotherapy. Using its own MiXCR run on the multiplex PCR reads, TCRdb lists one record per CDR3 protein. This table has over 8,500 distinct CDR3 sequences, under 30% appearing once. The sample consisted of blood. These receptors came from a human donor in good health. Each CDR3 is given with its conserved first and last residue. Fields, in order: J gene, clone size, V gene, D gene, CDR3 protein, CDR3 DNA. The D gene is left open where the match is weak. Part of the rows lack a size; the others show once, few, many or a class for expanded clones.

TRBJ2-7,NA,TRBV28,TRBD2,CASNLAATYEQYF,TGTGCCAGCAACCTAGCGGCTACCTACGAGCAGTACTTC
TRBJ1-5,NA,TRBV28,NA,CASSPRDLRSNQPQHF,TGTGCCAGCAGTCCCCGGGACCTACGGAGCAATCAGCCCCAGCATTTT
TRBJ1-3,medium-sized,TRBV30,NA,CAWSGLRNTIYF,TGTGCCTGGTCGGGTCTGAGAAACACCATATATTTT
TRBJ2-3,NA,TRBV20-1,NA,CSATGILAVFEYTQYF,TGCAGTGCGACCGGGATACTAGCCGTGTTCGAGTATACGCAGTATTTT
TRBJ2-3,NA,TRBV29-1,NA,CSVAPTAVGADTQYF,TGCAGCGTTGCGCCCACCGCCGTCGGCGCAGATACGCAGTATTTT
TRBJ2-2,NA,TRBV6-4,TRBD1,CASISGQGNTGELFF,TGTGCCAGCATCTCGGGACAGGGGAACACCGGGGAGCTGTTTTTT
TRBJ1-2,NA,TRBV20-1,NA,CSARRDGGYTF,TGCAGTGCTAGGAGGGACGGTGGCTACACCTTC
TRBJ1-1,NA,TRBV20-1,TRBD1,CSEAQGAGSEAFF,TGCAGTGAGGCACAGGGGGCAGGGTCTGAAGCTTTCTTT
TRBJ2-6,medium-sized,TRBV6-5,NA,CASSRESGANVLTF,TGTGCCAGCAGTCGCGAGTCTGGGGCCAACGTCCTGACTTTC
TRBJ2-3,NA,TRBV7-2,NA,CASSSRWGTSTDTQYF,TGTGCCAGCAGCTCCCGGTGGGGGACTAGCACAGATACGCAGTATTTT
TRBJ2-3,NA,TRBV28,NA,CASSALGSSTDTQYF,TGTGCCAGCAGTGCCCTAGGCTCCAGCACAGATACGCAGTATTTT
TRBJ2-1,few,TRBV7-2,TRBD2,CASSLMLAGNEQFF,TGTGCCAGCAGCTTAATGTTAGCGGGCAATGAGCAGTTCTTC
TRBJ2-3,NA,TRBV11-3,NA,CASSSSFRDYPDTQYF,TGTGCCAGCAGCTCCTCTTTCAGGGATTACCCAGATACGCAGTATTTT
TRBJ2-1,NA,TRBV24-1,TRBD2,CATSDPSGNSGGYTKSSYNEQFF,TGTGCCACCAGTGATCCCTCCGGGAACAGCGGGGGGTATACCAAGAGCTCCTACAATGAGCAGTTCTTC
TRBJ1-5,NA,TRBV6-5,NA,CASSQHRGNQPQHF,TGTGCCAGCAGCCAACACAGGGGCAATCAGCCCCAGCATTTT
TRBJ1-3,NA,TRBV7-2,NA,CASSRGTAGNTIYF,TGTGCCAGCAGCCGCGGGACCGCTGGAAACACCATATATTTT